The 30 T cell receptor beta chains below all came from one sample that was sequenced in a study of Graves' ophthalmopathy and Graves' hyperthyroidism. RNA transcripts provided the template for amplifying TCR beta CDR3 regions. HTBI-primed RT-PCR formed the first round, and a multiplex PCR formed the second. A single record per CDR3 protein comes from TCRdb applying MiXCR to the multiplex PCR reads. The table lists 600,000 to 950,000 distinct CDR3 sequences, 40% of them singletons. The source material was peripheral blood. The receptors here all came from an adult man with Graves' ophthalmopathy.

The chain carries TRBV25-1 and TRBJ1-4, with TRBD1 matching 7 bases. V shed 5 bases and J 1 base; nucleotides not matched to a gene: 7. CDR3 length: 16 residues. Germline CDR1 is MGHDK and CDR2 is SYGVNS. The CDR3 sequence: CASSLLQGLTNEKLFF. The CDR3 region has the DNA TGTGCCAGCAGTTTATTACAGGGGCTAACTAATGAAAAACTGTTTTTT.

In DNA, the CDR3 is TGTGCCACCAGCAGAGATTTGGGACAGGGGGATTCATGGACCCAGTACTTC. Residues: CATSRDLGQGDSWTQYF. The chain uses TRBV15 and TRBJ2-5; 11 bases are a match to TRBD1. The CDR3 length is 17 residues. After removal of 0 bases from V and 7 bases from J, the junction contained 10 bases not matched to a gene. CDR1 is LNHNV and CDR2 is YYDKDF in the germline V gene (reference sequence).

Many counts were recorded for this clonotype. The chain employs TRBV2 and TRBJ1-2; D might be TRBD1 (5 bases). The germline V gene encodes CDR1 SNHLY and CDR2 FYNNEI. The CDR3 is 15 amino acids. V was shortened by 6 bases and J by 4 bases, with 18 bases between the two germline ends. The CDR3 protein is CASRGRAQGGYGYTF. The CDR3 nucleotides read TGTGCCAGCAGGGGTAGAGCTCAGGGAGGCTATGGCTACACCTTC. The full variable domain, completed using reference TRBV2 and TRBJ1-2, is EPEVTQTPSHQVTQMGQEVILRCVPISNHLYFYWYRQILGQKVEFLVSFYNNEISEKSEIFDDQFSVERPDGSNFTLKIRSTKLEDSAMYFCASRGRAQGGYGYTFGSGTRLTVV.

This clonotype was seen many times. The V and J genes are TRBV29-1 and TRBJ1-2; 8 nucleotides align to TRBD1. The V segment lost 2 bases and the J segment 8 bases; nucleotides outside the gene matches: 10. This CDR3 spans 14 amino acids. The V gene's germline CDR1 is SQVTM and CDR2 ANQGSEA. The CDR3 is CSVEFSGGAWGYTF. The CDR3 DNA follows: TGCAGCGTTGAATTCTCAGGGGGCGCCTGGGGCTACACCTTC.

This clonotype was observed many times. This chain joins TRBV2 and TRBJ1-2, with a possible D match to TRBD1 (6 bases). The CDR3 totals 14 residues. Germline assignment: CDR1 SNHLY and CDR2 FYNNEI. V dropped 6 bases and J dropped 3 bases, with 14 bases sitting between them. This CDR3 reads CASRILQGYYGYTF. The CDR3 DNA follows: TGTGCCAGCAGGATACTACAGGGTTACTATGGCTACACCTTC.

This clonotype was seen at least ten times. This chain joins TRBV7-9 and TRBJ1-1; D call uncertain. This CDR3 has 12 residues. The V gene's germline CDR1 is SEHNR and CDR2 FQNEAQ (reference sequence). V shed 1 base and J shed 5 bases, with 5 bases lying between them. The CDR3 nucleotides are TGTGCCAGCAGCTTAGTGGAAACTGAAGCTTTCTTT. This sequence encodes CASSLVETEAFF. Full variable domain (outside the CDR3, taken from reference TRBV7-9 and TRBJ1-1): DTGVSQNPRHKITKRGQNVTFRCDPISEHNRLYWYRQTLGQGPEFLTYFQNEAQLEKSRLLSDRFSAERPKGSFSTLEIQRTEQGDSAMYLCASSLVETEAFFGQGTRLTVV.

V gene TRBV10-2 combines with J gene TRBJ2-7; 8 bases map to TRBD1. V shed 7 bases, J shed 7 bases, and the junction held 6 bases outside the gene matches. From germline, CDR1 is WSHSY and CDR2 SAAADI. CDR3 length equals 12 residues. CDR3 protein: CASNTGGWEQYF. The CDR3 DNA follows: TGCGCCAGCAACACAGGGGGATGGGAGCAGTACTTC.

The chain couples TRBV6-1 to TRBJ2-7; D is undetermined. The CDR3 spans 13 residues. V shed 4 bases and J shed 3 bases, with 10 bases lying between them. CDR1 is MNHNS and CDR2 is SASEGT in the germline V gene. CDR3 in DNA: TGTGCCAGCAGTGCCAGGCGCGACTACGAGCAGTACTTC. It is translated as CASSARRDYEQYF.

This clonotype turned up a few times. This chain joins TRBV15 and TRBJ1-2, with D possibly matching TRBD1 (5 bases). The V gene lost 0 bases and the J gene lost 4 bases, with 12 bases spanning the gap. CDR3 length equals 15 residues. CDR1 and CDR2 (germline): LNHNV, YYDKDF (reference sequence). CDR3 loop: CATSRDPGPAYGYTF. CDR3 in DNA: TGTGCCACCAGCAGAGATCCGGGGCCGGCCTATGGCTACACCTTC.

This clonotype was recorded once. This rearrangement joins TRBV25-1 to TRBJ2-5, with a possible D match to TRBD1 (7 bases). Germline-derived CDR1 and CDR2 are MGHDK and SYGVNS. V was shortened by 6 bases and J by 4 bases, with 21 bases between the two germline ends. The CDR3 runs to 16 residues. CDR3 residues: CASSRGAVQRGETQYF. The CDR3 nucleotides read TGTGCCAGCAGCAGGGGGGCAGTACAAAGGGGAGAGACCCAGTACTTC.

This clonotype has a count of ten or more. The chain couples TRBV7-2 to TRBJ2-5; D is ambiguous. The CDR3 totals 15 residues. CDR1 and CDR2 (germline): SGHTA, FQGNSA. Deletions cut 2 bases from V and 4 bases from J, with 14 bases between. The CDR3 region is CASSLSAAPSETQYF. For the CDR3, the DNA is TGTGCCAGCAGCTTATCGGCAGCCCCATCAGAGACCCAGTACTTC.

The sample holds many counts of this clonotype. In DNA form, the CDR3 reads TGTGCCAGCACGGTCAGGGAAGAGCCCCAGCATTTT. Protein sequence: CASTVREEPQHF. The chain couples TRBV10-3 to TRBJ1-5, with D perhaps matching TRBD1 (5 bases). V lost 10 bases and J 8 bases, leaving 15 bases between the germline ends. Germline lookup yields CDR1 ENHRY and CDR2 SYGVKD. The CDR3 sequence is 12 residues long.

This sequence joins TRBV6-5 and TRBJ2-7; 9 nucleotides line up with TRBD1. Looked up from germline, CDR1 is MNHEY and CDR2 is SVGAGI. The CDR3 is 13 amino acids. V was pared by 6 bases and J by 9 bases, with 9 bases of the junction left unmatched. Here the CDR3 DNA reads TGTGCCAGCAGGGCCGGGACAGGGCGACGGCAGTACTTC. It is translated as CASRAGTGRRQYF.

On this clonotype: A much larger clone sits a single nucleotide away, making a read error possible. The chain links TRBV2 to TRBJ1-1; D not resolved. The CDR3 loop spans 15 amino acids. Germline V CDR1 and CDR2: SNHLY, FYNNEI. Here the CDR3 DNA reads TGTGCCAGCGCCCGGGATAGTCAGACGAACACTGGAGCTTTCTTT. Translated, it gives CASARDSQTNTGAFF.

The gene calls are TRBV25-1 and TRBJ1-5, with D maybe TRBD1 (5 bases). Trimming removed 7 bases from V and 0 bases from J, with 13 bases in between. CDR3 length: 15 residues. Germline values: CDR1 MGHDK, CDR2 SYGVNS. CDR3: CASTRGRNSNQPQHF. Here the CDR3 DNA reads TGTGCCAGCACCCGGGGCCGGAATAGCAATCAGCCCCAGCATTTT.

V usage is TRBV6-4 and J usage is TRBJ2-7; TRBD1 is a possible D gene (6 bases). Trimming shortened V by 6 bases and J by 0 bases, and 12 bases separated the two germline ends. Germline CDR1 is MRHNA and CDR2 is SNTAGT. The CDR3 is 14 residues long. The CDR3 DNA sequence: TGTGCCAGCAGGACTGGACAGTTCTCCTACGAGCAGTACTTC. Its protein is CASRTGQFSYEQYF.

This clonotype was observed at least ten times. The chain carries TRBV7-9 and TRBJ1-4; 7 bases agree with TRBD1. The V gene end was trimmed by 5 bases and the J gene end by 11 bases; junction bases not matched to a gene: 5. The CDR3 runs to 12 residues. Per the germline V gene, CDR1 is SEHNR and CDR2 is FQNEAQ (reference sequence). The CDR3 nucleotides read TGTGCCAGCAGCGGACGACAGGGTAAACTGTTTTTT. Translated, it gives CASSGRQGKLFF.

There are a few counts of this clonotype. The chain employs TRBV19 and TRBJ1-3, with D unclear. V lost 3 bases and J 2 bases, leaving 11 bases between the germline ends. The germline V gene encodes CDR1 LNHDA and CDR2 SQIVND (reference sequence). This CDR3 is 15 amino acids long. CDR3 sequence: CASSMVQRTGNTIYF. The DNA of the CDR3 is TGTGCCAGTAGTATGGTACAGAGAACTGGAAACACCATATATTTT.

On this clonotype itself: This may be a read error, as it is one base from a much larger clone. The CDR3 does not end in the conserved phenylalanine or tryptophan, so this is likely a read error. The CDR3 DNA follows: TGTGCCAGCAGCCGTACAGGGGGTTTGGAAGAGACCCAGTACCTC. Translated, it gives CASSRTGGLEETQYL. This rearrangement joins TRBV7-8 to TRBJ2-5, with 8 bases lining up with TRBD1. Per germline, CDR1 SGHVS and CDR2 FQNEAQ. The CDR3 is 15 residues long. The V gene end was trimmed by 5 bases and the J gene end by 3 bases; junction bases not matched to a gene: 8.

The chain uses TRBV4-3 and TRBJ2-7; D is ambiguous. CDR1 is LGHNA, CDR2 YSLEER, per germline. Deletions cut 5 bases from V and 6 bases from J, with 17 bases between. The CDR3 runs to 14 residues. In nucleotides, the CDR3 is TGCGCCAGCAGCTACGACGATAGTATCGGCGAGCAGTACTTC. Protein product: CASSYDDSIGEQYF.

V and J are TRBV12-3 or TRBV12-4 and TRBJ2-7; tentatively, D is TRBD1 (5 bases). The germline V and J ends were trimmed by 3 bases and 5 bases, with 11 bases remaining between them. The CDR3 is 13 amino acids. As DNA, the CDR3 is TGTGCCAGCAGTTTCCCAGGGTTGGACGAGCAGTACTTC. Its translation is CASSFPGLDEQYF.

This chain uses TRBV6-5 with TRBJ1-1, with D possibly matching TRBD1 (6 bases). This CDR3 has 12 amino acids. V lost 6 bases to trimming and J lost 8 bases, with 13 bases between them. Germline values: CDR1 MNHEY, CDR2 SVGAGI. For the CDR3, the DNA is TGTGCCAGCAGAAGGGGGGCATCCGAAGCTTTCTTT. It yields the protein CASRRGASEAFF.

The chain is built from TRBV7-2 and TRBJ2-7, with TRBD2 identical over 7 bases. Near its end, the DNA agrees better with TRBJ2-1, so the J call may be wrong. In germline, CDR1 is SGHTA, CDR2 FQGNSA. This CDR3 spans 16 amino acids. The CDR3 nucleotides are TGTGCCAGCAGCTTAGGGGGACTATCTAGTGGGGATGAGCAGTTCTTC. It yields the protein CASSLGGLSSGDEQFF.

This clonotype was recorded many times. The chain recombines TRBV29-1 with TRBJ1-5; D is uncertain. The germline V gene has CDR1 SQVTM and CDR2 ANQGSEA. CDR3 length: 12 residues. V gave up 4 bases and J gave up 4 bases, with 8 bases separating them. CDR3 in amino acids: CSVVSGNQPQHF. CDR3 DNA: TGCAGCGTTGTTTCTGGGAATCAGCCCCAGCATTTT. Together with reference TRBV29-1 and TRBJ1-5, the CDR3 gives the full variable domain: SAVISQKPSRDICQRGTSLTIQCQVDSQVTMMFWYRQQPGQSLTLIATANQGSEATYESGFVIDKFPISRPNLTFSTLTVSNMSPEDSSIYLCSVVSGNQPQHFGDGTRLSIL.

This clonotype came up many times. The chain carries TRBV29-1 and TRBJ2-7; no firm D call. CDR1 is SQVTM, CDR2 ANQGSEA, per germline. This CDR3 is built from 11 residues. Trimming stripped 4 bases from V and 1 base from J, with 5 bases between. CDR3 in amino acids: CSVVLSYEQYF. The CDR3 DNA is TGCAGCGTTGTTTTATCCTACGAGCAGTACTTC.

This sequence joins TRBV29-1 and TRBJ2-7; a possible D gene is TRBD2 (5 bases). CDR3 size: 15 residues. Germline V gene lookup returns CDR1 SQVTM and CDR2 ANQGSEA. V was shortened by 2 bases and J by 3 bases, with 17 bases between the two germline ends. The CDR3 is CSVEFRRGNVYEQYF. In nucleotides, the CDR3 is TGCAGCGTTGAATTCCGGAGAGGGAACGTCTACGAGCAGTACTTC.

This clonotype showed up many times. V usage is TRBV20-1 and J usage is TRBJ1-5; D is perhaps TRBD1 (5 bases). V shed 7 bases and J shed 3 bases, with 13 bases lying between them. Germline V lookup: CDR1 DFQATT, CDR2 SNEGSKA (reference sequence). The CDR3 length is 13 residues. The CDR3 DNA sequence: TGCAGTGTCAAGAGGGGTTCCAATCAGCCCCAGCATTTT. This sequence encodes CSVKRGSNQPQHF.

This clonotype was picked up one time. As DNA, the CDR3 is TGCAGTGCTAGGAGGGGGAGGGGTGAAGCTTTCTTT. Encoded protein: CSARRGRGEAFF. V usage is TRBV20-1 and J usage is TRBJ1-1; tentative D call: TRBD1 (6 bases). V lost 3 bases and J 7 bases, leaving 12 bases between the germline ends. Germline lookup yields CDR1 DFQATT and CDR2 SNEGSKA (reference sequence). The CDR3 is 12 amino acids.

This clonotype was recorded a few times. This chain links TRBV11-2 with TRBJ1-5, with 9 bases aligning to TRBD1. J was trimmed by 6 bases and V by 8 bases; bases with no gene match: 11. This CDR3 spans 15 amino acids. From germline, CDR1 is SGHAT and CDR2 FQNNGV. The CDR3 protein is CASAMGQGVGQPQHF. DNA for the CDR3: TGTGCCAGCGCTATGGGACAGGGAGTCGGTCAGCCCCAGCATTTT.

This sequence joins TRBV7-9 and TRBJ2-2, with D tentatively TRBD2 (6 bases). Trimming left V 5 bases short and J 4 bases short, with 17 bases between. The CDR3 consists of 16 residues. In germline, CDR1 is SEHNR, CDR2 FQNEAQ (reference sequence). The CDR3 region has the DNA TGTGCCAGCAGCCCCACGGGGACTTCTTTCACCGGGGAGCTGTTTTTT. It encodes CASSPTGTSFTGELFF. Full variable domain (rest looked up from reference TRBV7-9 and TRBJ2-2): DTGVSQNPRHKITKRGQNVTFRCDPISEHNRLYWYRQTLGQGPEFLTYFQNEAQLEKSRLLSDRFSAERPKGSFSTLEIQRTEQGDSAMYLCASSPTGTSFTGELFFGEGSRLTVL.